This T cell receptor beta chain was captured in a study of early T cells in non-severe SARS-CoV-2 infection. Study at large: It was bulk RNA from unsorted whole blood that was sequenced, and the chains were unpaired. Study-wide results and limits: Comparison of clonotypes with VDJdb favored anti-spike CD8 responses while missing private and CD4 specificities.

Per the germline V gene, CDR1 is SNHLY and CDR2 is FYNNEI. CDR3 length: 16 residues. The ends were cut back, 3 bases at V and 1 base at J, with 16 bases in the middle. Individual cDNA molecules each received unique molecular identifiers attached to them. TCRdb re-analysed the 5' RACE reads in MiXCR, keeping a single row per CDR3 protein. The data show tens of thousands of distinct CDR3 sequences, under 8% seen once. This clonotype has a count of ten or more. Its specificity is not known. The TCR originated in an adult who was a healthcare worker with PCR-confirmed SARS-CoV-2 infection or an uninfected control (not recorded which). Sequencing was performed on whole blood. The gene calls are TRBV2 and TRBJ2-7, with a weak D call TRBD2 (6 bases). CDR3 DNA: TGTGCCAGCAGTGATCCCAACGGGGACTTATCCTACGAGCAGTACTTC. It translates to CASSDPNGDLSYEQYF.